This is a list of T cell receptor beta chains from one sample in a study of cytomegalovirus exposure and HLA in healthy donors. Only in-frame clones appear in the TCRdb table, and some are missing; sequencing was by immunoSEQ multiplex PCR. The sample includes 150,000 to 160,000 clones, 80% of them seen just once. Sequencing was done on a sample of PBMCs. Receptors were obtained from a man aged 25-40 years in good health and CMV-seropositive. CDR3s include the opening cysteine and the closing phenylalanine or tryptophan. The D gene is left open where the match is weak. The size entry is marked missing in some rows and otherwise reads once, few, many or a size class.

CDR3aa | CDR3nt | v_gene | abundance | d_gene | j_gene
CASSLAESRQPQHF | TGTGCCAGCAGCTTAGCAGAGAGCAGGCAGCCCCAGCATTTT | TRBV7-8 | once | . | TRBJ1-5
CASSQVTNTEAFF | TGTGCCAGCAGCCAGGTCACGAACACTGAAGCTTTCTTT | TRBV7-3 | . | . | TRBJ1-1
CASSIREGVRTEAFF | TGTGCCAGTAGTATACGGGAGGGTGTGAGGACTGAAGCTTTCTTT | TRBV19 | . | . | TRBJ1-1
CASTSSGTRTEAFF | TGTGCCAGCACATCTTCGGGAACGAGAACTGAAGCTTTCTTT | TRBV2 | many | . | TRBJ1-1
CASSESTGRDNQPQHF | TGTGCCAGCAGTGAATCGACCGGGAGGGACAATCAGCCCCAGCATTTT | TRBV25-1 | . | . | TRBJ1-5
CASSPGGGGYNEQFF | TGTGCCAGCAGCCCAGGGGGCGGAGGATACAATGAGCAGTTCTTC | TRBV5-4 | . | TRBD1 | TRBJ2-1
CASSLSQGAGTGELFF | TGTGCCAGCAGCTTAAGCCAGGGGGCTGGGACCGGGGAGCTGTTTTTT | TRBV7-6 | . | TRBD1 | TRBJ2-2
CSDPGTSGRNTGELFF | TGCAGCGATCCCGGGACTAGCGGGAGGAACACCGGGGAGCTGTTTTTT | TRBV29-1 | . | TRBD2 | TRBJ2-2
CASSLSGGRVGTDTQYF | TGTGCCAGCAGCTTATCGGGAGGGAGGGTGGGCACAGATACGCAGTATTTT | TRBV13 | . | TRBD2 | TRBJ2-3
CASSLRGITEAFF | TGCGCCAGCAGCCTCAGGGGTATCACTGAAGCTTTCTTT | TRBV4-1 | few | . | TRBJ1-1
CASSLAGGPGEQFF | TGTGCCAGCAGCTTAGCGGGAGGGCCGGGTGAGCAGTTCTTC | TRBV11-2 | . | TRBD2 | TRBJ2-1
CASSDGGHRYGYTF | TGCGCCAGCAGTGATGGGGGCCACCGTTATGGCTACACCTTC | TRBV10-2 | . | . | TRBJ1-2
CASGTVTGGYGYTF | TGTGCCAGCGGCACTGTGACAGGGGGCTATGGCTACACCTTC | TRBV27 | . | TRBD1 | TRBJ1-2
CASSLGAGTGSRETQYF | TGCGCCAGCAGCCTAGGGGCCGGGACAGGGAGTAGAGAGACCCAGTACTTC | TRBV5-1 | . | TRBD1 | TRBJ2-5
CASSSGHRYTEAFF | TGTGCCAGCAGCTCCGGACACCGATACACTGAAGCTTTCTTT | TRBV7-6 | . | . | TRBJ1-1
CASSTRAEAFF | TGTGCCAGTAGTACCAGGGCCGAGGCTTTCTTT | TRBV19 | . | . | TRBJ1-1
CAISSGRFYEQYF | TGTGCCATCTCTAGCGGGAGGTTTTACGAGCAGTACTTC | TRBV10-3 | . | TRBD2 | TRBJ2-7
CASSFDQETQYF | TGTGCCAGCAGCTTCGACCAAGAGACCCAGTACTTC | TRBV5-5 | . | . | TRBJ2-5
CASSLGLAGEGETQYF | TGTGCCAGCAGTTTAGGTCTAGCGGGAGAGGGCGAGACCCAGTACTTC | TRBV28 | . | TRBD2 | TRBJ2-5
CASSLSGYLPGLAHWPKQFF | TGTGCCAGCAGTTTATCAGGATACCTACCGGGACTAGCGCATTGGCCCAAGCAGTTCTTC | TRBV28 | . | TRBD2 | TRBJ2-1
CASTETGKMNTEAFF | TGTGCCAGTACCGAAACCGGGAAGATGAACACTGAAGCTTTCTTT | TRBV19 | few | . | TRBJ1-1
CASSLYSTGELFF | TGTGCCAGCAGCTTATATAGCACCGGGGAGCTGTTTTTT | TRBV7-2 | . | . | TRBJ2-2
CASSQKMASGSSYNEQFF | TGTGCCAGCAGCCAAAAAATGGCTAGCGGGAGTTCCTACAATGAGCAGTTCTTC | TRBV4-2 | . | TRBD2 | TRBJ2-1
CASLFRDSNYEQYF | TGTGCCAGTTTATTCCGGGACAGTAACTACGAGCAGTACTTC | TRBV5-6 | . | TRBD1 | TRBJ2-7
CASSYLAEQFF | TGTGCCAGCAGTTACCTAGCTGAGCAGTTCTTC | TRBV6-6 | . | . | TRBJ2-1
CASSPWNGGLSNQPQHF | TGTGCCAGTAGTCCTTGGAATGGGGGGTTGAGCAATCAGCCCCAGCATTTT | TRBV19 | . | . | TRBJ1-5
CASSPMTSGNGETQYF | TGTGCCAGTAGTCCAATGACTAGCGGGAACGGCGAGACCCAGTACTTC | TRBV19 | . | TRBD2 | TRBJ2-5
CASSPRQGSSHEQYF | TGTGCCAGCAGCCCTAGACAGGGTAGTTCCCACGAGCAGTACTTC | TRBV13 | . | TRBD1 | TRBJ2-7
CASSKGASGNTIYF | TGTGCCAGCAGCAAAGGGGCGTCTGGAAACACCATATATTTT | TRBV7-8 | . | . | TRBJ1-3
CASTLGVPNSPLHF | TGTGCCAGCACCCTAGGGGTGCCCAATTCACCCCTCCACTTT | TRBV27 | . | . | TRBJ1-6
CASSLLTIAEQYF | TGTGCCAGCAGCTTACTGACAATTGCCGAGCAGTACTTC | TRBV7-3 | . | . | TRBJ2-7
CASRLGLAGPYEQYF | TGTGCCAGCAGACTAGGACTAGCGGGACCCTACGAGCAGTACTTC | TRBV6-1 | few | TRBD2 | TRBJ2-7
CASSNGRGSITIYF | TGTGCCAGTAGTAACGGGCGCGGGAGCATCACCATATATTTT | TRBV19 | . | . | TRBJ1-3
CASSERVHVRKGVEIFTAFF | TGTGCCAGCAGTGAAAGGGTTCACGTTCGGAAAGGGGTCGAGATTTTTACAGCTTTCTTT | TRBV6-1 | . | . | TRBJ1-1
CASSYGGSYEQYF | TGTGCCAGCAGTTACGGGGGGAGCTACGAGCAGTACTTC | TRBV6-5 | . | . | TRBJ2-7
CASSTRTDAYEQYF | TGTGCCAGTAGTACCCGGACAGATGCCTACGAGCAGTACTTC | TRBV19 | . | . | TRBJ2-7
CASSLGDLREPTGEQYF | TGTGCCAGCAGCTTAGGAGATTTGAGGGAGCCCACGGGGGAGCAGTACTTC | TRBV11-2 | once | . | TRBJ2-7
CASSDPAGGRTDTQYF | TGCGCCAGCAGTGATCCCGCGGGAGGGAGGACAGATACGCAGTATTTT | TRBV10-1 | once | TRBD2 | TRBJ2-3
CASRTGGREAFF | TGTGCCAGCAGGACAGGGGGCCGTGAAGCTTTCTTT | TRBV27 | few | TRBD1 | TRBJ1-1
CAISPGQTYEQYF | TGTGCCATCAGTCCGGGACAGACCTACGAGCAGTACTTC | TRBV10-3 | . | TRBD1 | TRBJ2-7
CAIRIQGTYGYTF | TGTGCCATCAGGATCCAGGGTACCTATGGCTACACCTTC | TRBV10-3 | . | . | TRBJ1-2
CASSVTGGARNEQFF | TGTGCCAGCAGCGTAACAGGGGGCGCGAGGAATGAGCAGTTCTTC | TRBV7-3 | . | TRBD1 | TRBJ2-1
CASSLVARGIYEQYF | TGCGCCAGCAGCTTGGTGGCACGGGGGATCTACGAGCAGTACTTC | TRBV5-1 | . | . | TRBJ2-7
CASREQGTEAFF | TGTGCCAGCAGAGAACAGGGAACTGAAGCTTTCTTT | TRBV2 | . | . | TRBJ1-1
CATSNGLAADNEQFF | TGTGCCACCAGCAACGGACTAGCGGCTGACAATGAGCAGTTCTTC | TRBV15 | . | TRBD2 | TRBJ2-1
CSVERRASSTDTQYF | TGCAGCGTTGAAAGGAGGGCTTCTAGCACAGATACGCAGTATTTT | TRBV29-1 | . | . | TRBJ2-3
CASRPPGQGYNEQFF | TGTGCCAGCAGACCTCCGGGACAGGGGTACAATGAGCAGTTCTTC | TRBV7-9 | . | TRBD1 | TRBJ2-1
CTSSQEGTSMNGELFF | TGCACCAGCAGCCAAGAGGGGACTAGTATGAACGGGGAGCTGTTTTTT | TRBV1 | . | . | TRBJ2-2
CASSPSGQYYGYTF | TGTGCCAGCAGTCCCTCCGGACAGTACTATGGCTACACCTTC | TRBV28 | . | . | TRBJ1-2
CASSQRTGGYEQYF | TGCGCCAGCAGCCAAAGGACAGGGGGGTACGAGCAGTACTTC | TRBV4-1 | . | TRBD1 | TRBJ2-7
CASSLLGTGGYEQYF | TGTGCCAGCAGTTTATTAGGGACAGGGGGCTACGAGCAGTACTTC | TRBV28 | . | TRBD1 | TRBJ2-7
CASTPGSLSYEQYF | TGTGCCAGCACTCCAGGCAGTCTCTCCTACGAGCAGTACTTC | TRBV6-1 | few | . | TRBJ2-7
CASSIGEGTAYNEQFF | TGTGCCAGTAGTATAGGAGAAGGGACAGCCTACAATGAGCAGTTCTTC | TRBV19 | . | TRBD1 | TRBJ2-1
CASSPGTGWYEQYF | TGTGCCAGCAGTCCTGGGACAGGGTGGTACGAGCAGTACTTC | TRBV27 | few | TRBD1 | TRBJ2-7
CASSLVIPGGHGYTF | TGTGCCAGCAGCTTAGTTATACCGGGAGGACATGGCTACACCTTC | TRBV7-9 | . | . | TRBJ1-2
CASSVTGTGLFNEQFF | TGTGCCAGCAGCGTAACCGGGACAGGGCTCTTCAATGAGCAGTTCTTC | TRBV9 | . | TRBD1 | TRBJ2-1
CASSPTGNYGYTF | TGTGCCAGCAGCCCGACAGGGAACTATGGCTACACCTTC | TRBV19 | . | TRBD1 | TRBJ1-2